Below are 24 T cell receptor beta chains sequenced from a single sample in a study of OX40 agonist ivuxolimab in advanced cancers. Profiling relied on immunoSEQ multiplex PCR, and the TCRdb table lists in-frame clones only, not all of them. The sample holds some 98,000 clones, roughly nine tenths seen once. The sample in question was CD4+ or CD8+ T cells sorted from blood, obtained in a trial of the OX40 agonist ivuxolimab. These receptors were taken from an adult with an advanced solid tumor such as melanoma, head and neck, liver or kidney cancer.

CDR3 nucleotide sequence: TGTGCCAGCAGTTACACTGGAGGGCGATACAATGAGCAGTTCTTC. It translates to CASSYTGGRYNEQFF. This chain uses TRBV6-5 with TRBJ2-1; tentatively, D is TRBD2 (6 bases). The length of the CDR3 is 15 residues. In germline, CDR1 is MNHEY, CDR2 SVGAGI. V lost 2 bases and J 4 bases, leaving 12 bases between the germline ends.

In its sample, this clone was seen a few times. V gene TRBV7-3 combines with J gene TRBJ2-2, with unresolved D. CDR1 and CDR2 (germline): SGHTA, FQGTGA. V shed 1 base and J shed 8 bases, with 8 bases lying between them. The CDR3 totals 13 residues. Here the CDR3 DNA reads TGTGCCAGCAGCTTAAGTAGAAGGGGGGAGCTGTTTTTT. This encodes CASSLSRRGELFF.

V and J are TRBV14 and TRBJ1-1, with unresolved D. Germline CDR1 SGHDN, CDR2 FVKESK. The V end lost 0 bases, the J end lost 7 bases, and 6 bases lay between the germline ends. The CDR3 sequence is 12 residues long. CDR3 residues: CASSQDWREAFF. For the CDR3, the DNA is TGTGCCAGCAGCCAAGATTGGCGTGAAGCTTTCTTT.

The V call is TRBV27, the J call TRBJ2-5; the match to TRBD1 covers 12 bases. There are 13 residues in the CDR3. V lost 8 bases to trimming and J lost 7 bases; unmatched junction nucleotides: 5. Germline V gene sequence: CDR1 MNHEY, CDR2 SMNVEV (reference sequence). In DNA form, the CDR3 reads TGTGCCAGCCGGGACAGGGGGCAGAGGACCCAGTACTTC. This codes for CASRDRGQRTQYF.

Details on this clone: The junction and the germline gene differ at one end; a read error may be behind it. V and J are TRBV7-2 and TRBJ2-5; TRBD1 might be the D (5 bases). The CDR3 covers 15 residues. CDR1 is SGHTA and CDR2 is FQGNSA in the germline V gene. The CDR3 region has the DNA TGTGCCAGCAGCTTAGCGAAGACAGACCATGAGACCCAGTACTTC. Amino acids: CASSLAKTDHETQYF.

V gene TRBV28 combines with J gene TRBJ1-2; 7 bases are a match to TRBD1. CDR1 is MDHEN and CDR2 is SYDVKM in the germline V gene. The CDR3 consists of 14 residues. Trimming took 8 bases from V and 0 from J; bases not matched to a gene: 6. CDR3 bases: TGTGCCAGCCAGGGAGGGGGCTCTAACTATGGCTACACCTTC. Its translation: CASQGGGSNYGYTF.

This clone was observed a handful of times. The chain combines TRBV6-1 with TRBJ2-6, with 11 bases fitting TRBD1. The CDR3 has 17 residues. Germline V lookup: CDR1 MNHNS, CDR2 SASEGT. The V and J ends lost 4 bases and 1 base, in that order; junction bases with no gene match: 3. CDR3: CASSADRGLSGANVLTF. CDR3 nucleotide sequence: TGTGCCAGCAGTGCGGACAGGGGGCTGTCTGGGGCCAACGTCCTGACTTTC.

The count of this clone is one. Its ends do not fully match the called genes, so a read error is possible. This chain uses TRBV4-2 with TRBJ2-6; a possible D gene is TRBD2 (6 bases). Per germline, CDR1 LGHNA and CDR2 YNFKEQ. This CDR3 has 14 residues. The CDR3 DNA sequence: TGTGCCAGCAGCCAAGAGTCCGGGACTCCTGTGTGGAATTTC. Translated, it gives CASSQESGTPVWNF.

V and J are TRBV18 and TRBJ1-2; TRBD1 matches 10 bases. CDR3 length: 15 residues. The trim removed 3 bases at V and 4 bases at J, leaving 5 bases unmatched. CDR1 KGHSH and CDR2 LQKENI come from the germline V gene. The CDR3 DNA follows: TGTGCCAGCTCACCGGCGACAGGGGGCAGCTATGGCTACACCTTC. Amino acids: CASSPATGGSYGYTF.

This chain links TRBV7-9 with TRBJ2-1, with no clear D. The CDR3 covers 17 residues. Between the trimmed V and J ends, which lost 0 bases and 4 bases, there was a span of 16 bases. Per the germline V gene, CDR1 is SEHNR and CDR2 is FQNEAQ (reference sequence). The CDR3 sequence: CASSLASVRTSYNEQFF. CDR3 DNA: TGTGCCAGCAGCTTAGCGAGTGTCCGTACCTCTTACAATGAGCAGTTCTTC.

Concerning this clone itself: The identical CDR3 is also encoded by other nucleotide sequences in the sample. V gene TRBV5-1 combines with J gene TRBJ2-7; D ambiguous. Trimming removed 5 bases at V and 0 bases at J, with 6 bases between. The CDR3 length is 12 residues. The V gene's germline CDR1 is SGHRS and CDR2 YFSETQ. CDR3 sequence (DNA): TGCGCCAGCAGTTCTAGCTCCTACGAGCAGTACTTC. As protein: CASSSSSYEQYF.

The chain is built from TRBV11-2 and TRBJ1-2; D not resolved. The germline V gene has CDR1 SGHAT and CDR2 FQNNGV. Trimming took 5 bases from V and 4 from J, leaving 8 bases between them. This CDR3 region has 12 residues. The CDR3 loop is CASSQTTYGYTF. In DNA, the CDR3 is TGTGCCAGCAGCCAAACCACCTATGGCTACACCTTC.

CDR3 nucleotides: TGCGCCAGCAGCCAGAGTAGCGGGAGGGCCCTTCCTACAGATACGCAGTATTTT. Translation gives CASSQSSGRALPTDTQYF. The chain has TRBV4-3 and TRBJ2-3, with 11 bases matching TRBD2. This CDR3 is 18 amino acids long. Germline-derived CDR1 and CDR2 are LGHNA and YSLEER. With V trimmed by 3 bases and J by 3 bases, 11 bases remained unmatched.

This chain connects TRBV18 to TRBJ1-1; the D is unclear. V lost 6 bases and J lost 0, with 17 bases in between. This CDR3 contains 16 residues. Per the germline V gene, CDR1 is KGHSH and CDR2 is LQKENI. Here the CDR3 reads CASSLGEPHVNTEAFF. In DNA form, the CDR3 reads TGTGCCAGCTCTCTTGGGGAGCCTCACGTGAACACTGAAGCTTTCTTT. The entire variable domain, with the rest obtained from reference TRBV18 and TRBJ1-1, is as follows: NAGVMQNPRHLVRRRGQEARLRCSPMKGHSHVYWYRQLPEEGLKFMVYLQKENIIDESGMPKERFSAEFPKEGPSILRIQQVVRGDSAAYFCASSLGEPHVNTEAFFGQGTRLTVV.

The V and J genes are TRBV28 and TRBJ2-7; D is ambiguous. The CDR3 has 12 residues. V was trimmed by 6 bases and J by 4 bases, leaving 10 bases between them. Looked up from germline, CDR1 is MDHEN and CDR2 is SYDVKM. The CDR3 DNA reads TGTGCCAGCAGATCTTCCCTTTACGAGCAGTACTTC. Protein sequence: CASRSSLYEQYF.

The CDR3 DNA is TGTGCCAGCTCAATCACTAGCGGGAGTGATGAGCAGTTCTTC. The encoded protein is CASSITSGSDEQFF. The chain carries TRBV18 and TRBJ2-1, with 11 bases matching TRBD2. V shed 5 bases, J shed 8 bases, and the junction held 5 bases outside the gene matches. This CDR3 contains 14 residues. Germline V gene data show CDR1 as KGHSH and CDR2 as LQKENI.

The chain couples TRBV4-2 to TRBJ2-5; TRBD2 might be the D (7 bases). Germline CDR1 LGHNA, CDR2 YNFKEQ. The CDR3 is 14 residues long. V was pared by 1 base and J by 4 bases, with 10 bases between. CDR3 nucleotide sequence: TGTGCCAGCAGCCAAGGGGGGGGCGCAGAGACCCAGTACTTC. It translates to CASSQGGGAETQYF.

The rearrangement links TRBV28 to TRBJ2-3; D perhaps matches TRBD1 (6 bases). This CDR3 has 14 residues. Trimming left V 5 bases short and J 2 bases short, with 11 bases between. Germline V lookup: CDR1 MDHEN, CDR2 SYDVKM. In DNA form, the CDR3 reads TGTGCCAGCAGTCCAGACAGGTTCACAGATACGCAGTATTTT. Protein: CASSPDRFTDTQYF.

The chain carries TRBV5-4 and TRBJ2-5; 12 nucleotides align to TRBD2. J was trimmed by 5 bases and V by 0 bases; bases with no gene match: 5. In germline, CDR1 is SGHNT, CDR2 YYREEE (reference sequence). CDR3 length: 16 residues. The CDR3, as DNA: TGTGCCAGCAGCTTGGGACTAGCGGGAGCTATGGAGACCCAGTACTTC. Translated: CASSLGLAGAMETQYF.

The J gene is TRBJ2-7, the V gene TRBV7-8, with TRBD1 matching over 11 bases. The CDR3 extends over 14 amino acids. Germline V gene sequence: CDR1 SGHVS, CDR2 FQNEAQ. V was pared by 5 bases and J by 6 bases, with 6 bases of the junction left unmatched. The CDR3 here is CASSPGTGGSEQYF. The CDR3 coding sequence is TGTGCCAGCAGCCCCGGGACAGGGGGTTCCGAGCAGTACTTC.

This chain joins TRBV11-1 and TRBJ2-1, with D tentatively TRBD2 (5 bases). From germline, CDR1 is SGHAT and CDR2 FQDESV (reference sequence). Trimming stripped 5 bases from V and 4 bases from J, with 15 bases between. The CDR3 runs 15 residues. CDR3 DNA: TGTGCCAGCAGCCGGGCGGCGGGTTCTTACAATGAGCAGTTCTTC. This sequence encodes CASSRAAGSYNEQFF.

The chain uses TRBV7-2 and TRBJ2-7, with 8 bases lining up with TRBD2. With V trimmed by 3 bases and J by 1 base, 5 bases remained unmatched. Germline V gives CDR1 SGHTA, CDR2 FQGNSA. The CDR3 runs 15 residues. CDR3 sequence (DNA): TGTGCCAGCAGCTTCGGGGTAGCGGGATCCTACGAGCAGTACTTC. Translated: CASSFGVAGSYEQYF.

V and J are TRBV7-8 and TRBJ2-4, with 10 bases aligning to TRBD1. There are 16 residues in the CDR3. The V gene's germline CDR1 is SGHVS and CDR2 FQNEAQ. V shed 5 bases, J shed 1 base, and the junction held 5 bases outside the gene matches. CDR3 region: CASSLRDRGAKNIQYF. DNA for the CDR3: TGTGCCAGCAGCCTCCGGGACAGGGGTGCCAAAAACATTCAGTACTTC.

The chain employs TRBV10-1 and TRBJ2-3; D possibly corresponds to TRBD2 (6 bases). V lost 5 bases to trimming and J lost 1 base, with 10 bases between them. Germline V gene data show CDR1 as WNHNN and CDR2 as SYGVQD (reference sequence). The CDR3 has 14 amino acids. The CDR3 DNA reads as TGCGCCAGCAGTAGTAGCGGCCGCACAGATACGCAGTATTTT. The encoded protein is CASSSSGRTDTQYF.